This T cell receptor beta chain emerged from a study of blood T cell repertoires in COVID-19. The CDR3 spans 17 residues. Unmatched junction bases numbered 12, after V lost 4 bases and J lost 0 bases. CDR1 SGHKS and CDR2 YYEKEE come from the germline V gene (reference sequence). Some clones are missing from TCRdb's copy, which holds only in-frame ones; the method was immunoSEQ multiplex PCR. In the table there are some 40,000 clones, around 90% of which are singletons. The chain uses TRBV5-5 and TRBJ1-1, with TRBD1 matching 7 bases. The origin of this receptor is a human donor in a cohort sampled during active COVID-19. The specimen was peripheral blood. The CDR3 DNA reads TGTGCCAGCAGCCCCTCACGGCGGACAGGAGTGAACACTGAAGCTTTCTTT. It is translated as CASSPSRRTGVNTEAFF.